Sequencing of this T cell receptor beta chain was carried out in a study of Ad26.COV2.S vaccination and SARS-CoV-2 variants. This clone appeared once. Sequencing used immunoSEQ multiplex PCR; TCRdb keeps in-frame clones, though not all of them. The sample contains 440,000 or so clones, 80% to 95% of which appear only once. The trim removed 0 bases at V and 4 bases at J, leaving 9 bases unmatched. Per the germline V gene, CDR1 is SGHRS and CDR2 is YFSETQ. The CDR3 is 17 residues long. As to treatment: some 20 received Ad26.COV2.S at low or high dose, single or two shots; about 5 received placebo; per-sample allocation not given. Repertoires come from day 63 after the first vaccine or placebo injection.

The chain carries TRBV5-1 and TRBJ2-7, with 11 bases fitting TRBD2. This sequence was found in a person between 18 and 59 years old who received the Ad26.COV2.S COVID-19 vaccine or a placebo. This specimen consisted of peripheral blood, obtained in a trial of Ad26.COV2.S vaccine versus placebo. CDR3 in DNA: TGCGCCAGCAGCTTGGAGACCGGTAGCGGGAGGGTGTACGAGCAGTACTTC. It is translated as CASSLETGSGRVYEQYF.